The 18 T cell receptor beta chains given below trace back to one sample, sequenced in a study of beta chain features in type 1 diabetes. Study-wide findings and caveats: In all four CD4+ subsets, TCRB CDR3 length was significantly, moderately reduced in type 1 diabetes.

Their cognate antigens are unknown. Since all of the isolated RNA was reverse transcribed, expressed TCRB transcripts were what got sequenced. Here immunoSEQ multiplex PCR was the method, and the copy in TCRdb shows in-frame clones only, minus some. The sample shows over 40,000 clones, over 60% of them seen only once. The sample taken for sequencing was Tregs from blood. The receptors derive from a woman between 18 and 29 years old with type 1 diabetes.

This chain uses TRBV5-1 with TRBJ2-6; 8 bases align to TRBD2. This CDR3 has 16 amino acids. Germline lookup yields CDR1 SGHRS and CDR2 YFSETQ. Losses at the gene ends were 1 base for V and 3 bases for J; bases not matched to a gene: 3. In DNA, the CDR3 is TGCGCCAGCAGCTTGCGGGGGGGGTTTGGGGCCAACGTCCTGACTTTC. Its protein is CASSLRGGFGANVLTF.

This clone showed up just a few times. The chain carries TRBV4-3 and TRBJ1-1, with D possibly TRBD1 on 6 matching bases. Germline loops: CDR1 LGHNA, CDR2 YSLEER. Trimming removed 0 bases at V and 4 bases at J, with 12 bases between. This CDR3 has 15 amino acids. CDR3 sequence reads: CASSQDYRVSTEAFF. The CDR3 region has the DNA TGCGCCAGCAGCCAAGATTACAGGGTCAGCACTGAAGCTTTCTTT.

The rearrangement joins TRBV5-1 to TRBJ2-7, with 8 bases fitting TRBD2. Germline CDR1 reads SGHRS; CDR2 reads YFSETQ. CDR3 length: 17 amino acids. Unmatched junction bases numbered 17, after V lost 7 bases and J lost 2 bases. The CDR3 DNA reads TGCGCCAGCTCCCCAGGGGCGGGGCTAGCGGGCACCTACGAGCAGTACTTC. It yields the protein CASSPGAGLAGTYEQYF.

In regard to this clone: The sample holds other DNA sequences that translate to the same CDR3. V is TRBV5-1 and J is TRBJ2-3; no clear D. V shed 0 bases and J shed 1 base, with 3 bases lying between them. The CDR3 consists of 13 residues. The V gene's germline CDR1 is SGHRS and CDR2 YFSETQ. This CDR3 reads CASSLAGTDTQYF. The CDR3 nucleotides are TGCGCCAGCAGCTTGGCTGGCACAGATACGCAGTATTTT.

The rearrangement links TRBV7-2 to TRBJ1-3, with a weak D call TRBD1 (6 bases). Trimming cost V 5 bases and J 1 base, with 12 bases left between them. The germline V gene encodes CDR1 SGHTA and CDR2 FQGNSA. This CDR3 is built from 15 residues. CDR3 nucleotide sequence: TGTGCCAGCAGCCTTCAAGGGGGATCTGGAAACACCATATATTTT. Residues: CASSLQGGSGNTIYF.

This rearrangement joins TRBV7-2 to TRBJ2-1, with TRBD2 matching 12 bases. V was pared by 5 bases and J by 8 bases, with 10 bases of the junction left unmatched. This CDR3 contains 16 residues. The germline V gene has CDR1 SGHTA and CDR2 FQGNSA. DNA for the CDR3: TGTGCCAGCAGCATTTCGCGGACTAGCGGGATTCATGAGCAGTTCTTC. Translation gives CASSISRTSGIHEQFF.

The genes are TRBV29-1 and TRBJ1-2; TRBD1 agrees at 8 bases. Germline V CDR1 and CDR2: SQVTM, ANQGSEA. V was clipped by 8 bases and J by 6 bases; unmatched bases: 11. The CDR3 covers 13 residues. The CDR3 region has the DNA TGCAGCACAGCGGGGGGACAGGTCCATGGCTACACCTTC. It encodes CSTAGGQVHGYTF. Combining the CDR3 with reference TRBV29-1 and TRBJ1-2 gives the whole variable domain SAVISQKPSRDICQRGTSLTIQCQVDSQVTMMFWYRQQPGQSLTLIATANQGSEATYESGFVIDKFPISRPNLTFSTLTVSNMSPEDSSIYLCSTAGGQVHGYTFGSGTRLTVV.

The rearrangement links TRBV7-2 to TRBJ1-2; no reliable D call. This CDR3 spans 11 amino acids. Germline loops: CDR1 SGHTA, CDR2 FQGNSA. Trimming took 0 bases from V and 8 from J, leaving 4 bases between them. Here the CDR3 DNA reads TGTGCCAGCAGCTTAGCGCGCGGCTACACCTTC. Protein sequence: CASSLARGYTF.

The chain joins TRBV28 to TRBJ1-2; 7 nucleotides match TRBD1. Trimming at V came to 8 bases and at J to 2 bases, leaving 14 bases not matched to a gene. The CDR3 length is 16 residues. From germline, CDR1 is MDHEN and CDR2 SYDVKM. The CDR3 loop reads CASGNSRGRGNYGYTF. CDR3 in DNA: TGTGCCAGCGGGAATTCGAGGGGGCGCGGGAACTATGGCTACACCTTC.

V usage is TRBV5-6 and J usage is TRBJ2-1, with TRBD2 identical over 8 bases. Germline CDR1 is SGHDT and CDR2 is YYEEEE. J was trimmed by 15 bases and V by 3 bases; bases with no gene match: 8. CDR3 length: 12 residues. CDR3 protein: CASSSLAGKPFF. In DNA, the CDR3 is TGTGCCAGCAGCTCGCTAGCGGGTAAGCCGTTCTTC. The variable domain in full, completed from reference TRBV5-6 and TRBJ2-1, reads DAGVTQSPTHLIKTRGQQVTLRCSPKSGHDTVSWYQQALGQGPQFIFQYYEEEERQRGNFPDRFSGHQFPNYSSELNVNALLLGDSALYLCASSSLAGKPFFGPGTRLTVL.

This clone was seen only a few times. V usage is TRBV19 and J usage is TRBJ1-2, with D unclear. The germline gives CDR1 LNHDA, CDR2 SQIVND (reference sequence). This CDR3 contains 16 residues. Trimming pared 5 bases from V and 5 bases from J, leaving 21 bases between. The CDR3 reads CASSDVSKVSGYGYTF. The CDR3 DNA is TGTGCCAGTAGTGACGTATCTAAGGTTTCAGGTTATGGCTACACCTTC.

The chain has TRBV5-1 and TRBJ2-7; 10 bases agree with TRBD2. The junction had 6 bases not matched to a gene; V was cut back by 5 bases and J by 4 bases. Germline CDR1 reads SGHRS; CDR2 reads YFSETQ. The CDR3 has 14 amino acids. The CDR3 nucleotides are TGCGCCAGCAGATTTAGCGGGGGGATGTACGAGCAGTACTTC. Its protein product is CASRFSGGMYEQYF.

The rearrangement uses TRBV6-1 and TRBJ1-2; no definite D call. V shed 1 base and J shed 6 bases, with 12 bases lying between them. The CDR3 loop spans 14 amino acids. Per germline, CDR1 MNHNS and CDR2 SASEGT. The CDR3 bases are TGTGCCAGCAGTGAAGTCTGGAGCAGAAATGGCTACACCTTC. Encoded protein: CASSEVWSRNGYTF.

This sequence joins TRBV20-1 and TRBJ1-4; the D is unclear. The CDR3 spans 10 residues. The V end lost 4 bases, the J end lost 7 bases, and 4 bases lay between the germline ends. Germline values: CDR1 DFQATT, CDR2 SNEGSKA (reference sequence). The DNA for the CDR3 is TGCAGTGCTAACGGTGAAAAACTGTTTTTT. Translated, it gives CSANGEKLFF.

V is TRBV6-6 and J is TRBJ2-3; D gene unclear. The CDR3 has 13 residues. Germline V CDR1 and CDR2: MNHNY, SVGAGI (reference sequence). Trimming pared 6 bases from V and 2 bases from J, leaving 9 bases between. DNA for the CDR3: TGTGCCAGCAGCGGAGAGAACACAGATACGCAGTATTTT. Its translation: CASSGENTDTQYF.

This chain joins TRBV30 and TRBJ2-7; possibly TRBD2 for D (5 bases). This CDR3 contains 12 residues. Trimming stripped 0 bases from V and 4 bases from J, with 7 bases between. Per the germline V gene, CDR1 is GTSNPN and CDR2 is SVGIG (reference sequence). The CDR3, as DNA: TGTGCCTGGAGTGTAGCGGAGTACGAGCAGTACTTC. This codes for CAWSVAEYEQYF.

This clone is a singleton in its sample. The rearrangement joins TRBV11-2 to TRBJ2-3, with 12 bases fitting TRBD2. The CDR3 runs to 18 residues. Germline assignment: CDR1 SGHAT and CDR2 FQNNGV. V dropped 5 bases and J dropped 2; count of bases not matched to a gene: 11. For the CDR3, the DNA is TGTGCCAGCAGCCTCTTTTCTAGCGGGAGGGCGAACACAGATACGCAGTATTTT. It specifies CASSLFSSGRANTDTQYF.

The chain recombines TRBV23-1 with TRBJ2-6, with 8 nucleotides matching TRBD1. TRBV23-1 is an ORF for which the function is uncertain. V shed 7 bases and J 0 bases; nucleotides not matched to a gene: 23. There are 22 residues in the CDR3. CDR3 region: CASITRAKSDRGPLSGANVLTF. DNA of the CDR3: TGCGCCAGCATCACGAGGGCAAAGAGCGACAGGGGCCCCCTCTCTGGGGCCAACGTCCTGACTTTC.